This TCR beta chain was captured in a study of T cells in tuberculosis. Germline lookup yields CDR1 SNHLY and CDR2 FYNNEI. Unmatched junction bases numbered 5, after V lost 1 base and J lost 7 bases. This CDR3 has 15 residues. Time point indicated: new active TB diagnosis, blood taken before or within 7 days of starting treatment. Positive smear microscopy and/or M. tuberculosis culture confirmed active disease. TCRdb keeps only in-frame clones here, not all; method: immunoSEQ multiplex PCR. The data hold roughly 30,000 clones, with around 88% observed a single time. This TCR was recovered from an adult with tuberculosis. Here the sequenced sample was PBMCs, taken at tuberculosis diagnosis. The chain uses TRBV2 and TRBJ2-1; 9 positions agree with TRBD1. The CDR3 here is CASSEEQGASNEQFF. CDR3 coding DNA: TGTGCCAGCAGTGAAGAACAGGGGGCGTCGAATGAGCAGTTCTTC.